The clone carrying this T cell receptor beta chain was detected only once. Its antigen is as yet unknown. This sample is drawn from a study of glioma-infiltrating T cells after dendritic cell vaccination. The CDR3 sequence is 14 residues long. The sample's time point: after dendritic cell vaccination, including at tumor progression/relapse. Broader study findings: TCR clonality showed no direct relationship with survival. Longer survival after dendritic cell vaccination followed higher pretreatment TIL content.

Produced via immunoSEQ multiplex PCR; TCRdb's table is partial and in-frame only. The table includes around 78,000 clones, around 85% detected once. The sequencing here drew on blood, taken after dendritic cell vaccination. The rearrangement links TRBV21-1 to TRBJ2-7; the DNA was not compared with TRBD1, the D call given in the table. TRBV21-1 is recorded as a pseudogene. This TCR came from a human donor with glioblastoma. The CDR3 loop reads CASSDRQGPYEQYF. In nucleotides, the CDR3 is TGTGCCAGCAGCGATAGACAGGGCCCCTACGAGCAGTACTTC.